This is a list of T cell receptor beta chains from one sample in a study of molecular identifiers for immune sequencing clone quantification. TCRdb re-derived calls from the PCR reads in MiXCR, one entry per CDR3 protein. The sample lists some 97,000 distinct CDR3 sequences, 36% occurring once. Sequencing used naive CD8+ T cells from blood, with Jurkat cell RNA spiked in. Receptors were obtained from a human donor in good health. Some libraries in this study had Jurkat cell RNA spiked in. The CDR3 runs from the conserved cysteine through the conserved F or W. A D gene is named only where the DNA matches it firmly. Part of the rows lack a size; the others show once, few, many or a class for expanded clones.

CDR3aa | CDR3nt | j_gene | abundance | len | v_gene | d_gene
CASSMGRGLDEQYF | TGTGCCAGTAGTATGGGCAGGGGGCTCGACGAGCAGTACTTC | TRBJ2-7 | . | 14 | TRBV19 | TRBD1
CSLEGLAGEGPDTQYF | TGCAGCCTTGAGGGACTAGCGGGAGAAGGCCCAGATACGCAGTATTTT | TRBJ2-3 | once | 16 | TRBV29-1 | TRBD2
CASSLDPSAEQCF | TGTGCCAGCAGCTTAGATCCCTCCGCCGAGCAGTGCTTC | TRBJ2-7 | . | 13 | TRBV7-8 | .
CSARELAWEQYF | TGCAGTGCTAGAGAACTAGCGTGGGAGCAGTACTTC | TRBJ2-7 | many | 12 | TRBV20-1 | TRBD2
CASSLDPQGRDTEAFF | TGTGCCAGCAGCTTAGACCCACAGGGGCGAGATACTGAAGCTTTCTTT | TRBJ1-1 | few | 16 | TRBV7-6 | TRBD1
CASRMIGLSPLHF | TGCGCCAGCAGGATGATAGGCCTGTCACCCCTCCACTTT | TRBJ1-6 | . | 13 | TRBV4-1 | .
CASSFVASTDTQYF | TGTGCCAGCAGTTTTGTAGCTAGCACAGATACGCAGTATTTT | TRBJ2-3 | few | 14 | TRBV12-3/TRBV12-4 | .
CASVFDLAGGGMKAKNIQYF | TGTGCCAGCGTGTTTGACCTAGCGGGAGGGGGTATGAAGGCCAAAAACATTCAGTACTTC | TRBJ2-4 | . | 20 | TRBV12-3/TRBV12-4 | TRBD2
CASSEGQGHYEQYF | TGTGCCAGCAGTGAAGGACAGGGGCACTACGAGCAGTACTTC | TRBJ2-7 | many | 14 | TRBV2 | TRBD1
CASSRGLAGVSDTQYF | TGCGCCAGCAGCCGCGGACTAGCGGGAGTATCAGATACGCAGTATTTT | TRBJ2-3 | many | 16 | TRBV5-1 | TRBD2
CASSHWDSYYGYTF | TGTGCCAGCAGTCACTGGGACAGTTACTATGGCTACACCTTC | TRBJ1-2 | . | 14 | TRBV6-6 | TRBD1
CASSEVDRGSYEQYF | TGTGCCAGCAGTGAAGTGGACAGGGGGTCCTACGAGCAGTACTTC | TRBJ2-7 | . | 15 | TRBV2 | TRBD1
CASSPPVAGSTDTQYF | TGTGCCAGCAGCCCTCCCGTAGCGGGTAGCACAGATACGCAGTATTTT | TRBJ2-3 | . | 16 | TRBV9 | TRBD2
CASSYRVLVEANVLTF | TGTGCCAGCAGTTATCGAGTTTTGGTGGAGGCCAACGTCCTGACTTTC | TRBJ2-6 | . | 16 | TRBV6-6 | .
CASSGPSGVQETQNF | TGTGCCAGCAGTGGCCCTTCCGGGGTCCAAGAGACCCAGAACTTC | TRBJ2-5 | . | 15 | TRBV2 | .
CASSFVRTFTDTQYF | TGTGCCAGCAGCTTTGTGCGGACTTTCACAGATACGCAGTATTTT | TRBJ2-3 | few | 15 | TRBV7-2 | .
CASSLKTSGSFYEQYF | TGTGCCAGCAGCTTAAAGACTAGCGGGAGCTTCTACGAGCAGTACTTC | TRBJ2-7 | . | 16 | TRBV7-6 | TRBD2
CASSFTGPNEQYF | TGTGCCAGCAGTTTCACAGGGCCCAACGAGCAGTACTTC | TRBJ2-7 | many | 13 | TRBV27 | .
CSAEVNIEAFF | TGCAGTGCTGAGGTTAACATTGAAGCTTTCTTT | TRBJ1-1 | many | 11 | TRBV20-1 | .
CSARGKGQGVYEQYF | TGCAGTGCTAGAGGGAAAGGACAGGGGGTTTACGAGCAGTACTTC | TRBJ2-7 | few | 15 | TRBV20-1 | TRBD1
CASSFFGPGETQYF | TGTGCCAGCAGTTTCTTTGGGCCGGGGGAGACCCAGTACTTC | TRBJ2-5 | few | 14 | TRBV12-3/TRBV12-4 | .
CASSLGTGEDQPQHF | TGTGCCAGCAGCTTGGGGACAGGGGAGGATCAGCCCCAGCATTTT | TRBJ1-5 | . | 15 | TRBV7-9 | TRBD1
CASSPAVISLAGEQYF | TGTGCCAGCAGCCCAGCGGTCATCAGTTTGGCCGGCGAGCAGTACTTC | TRBJ2-7 | . | 16 | TRBV4-2 | .
CASSLGGGGPDTQYF | TGTGCCAGCAGCTTAGGAGGGGGCGGTCCAGATACGCAGTATTTT | TRBJ2-3 | many | 15 | TRBV7-6 | TRBD1
CASSWDLSGTEAFF | TGTGCCAGCAGTTGGGACCTGTCCGGCACTGAAGCTTTCTTT | TRBJ1-1 | . | 14 | TRBV28 | .
CASRPDILQETQYF | TGTGCCAGCAGACCCGACATTCTCCAAGAGACCCAGTACTTC | TRBJ2-5 | many | 14 | TRBV7-6 | .
CASSLFRYEQYF | TGTGCCAGCAGTTTATTCCGCTACGAGCAGTACTTC | TRBJ2-7 | few | 12 | TRBV28 | .
CASSVGRGVGELIF | TGTGCCAGCAGCGTTGGTCGGGGGGTCGGGGAGCTGATTTTT | TRBJ2-2 | once | 14 | TRBV9 | TRBD2
CASSLVLGSYADTQNF | TGTGCCAGCAGCTTAGTTTTAGGTTCATACGCAGATACGCAGAATTTT | TRBJ2-3 | . | 16 | TRBV7-2 | .
CSGDTDTQNTLYF | TGCAGTGGTGATACGGACACACAGAATACGCTGTATTTT | TRBJ2-3 | . | 13 | TRBV20-1 | .
CASSLRQDFGQPQHF | TGTGCCAGCAGTTTAAGGCAGGACTTTGGTCAGCCCCAGCATTTT | TRBJ1-5 | many | 15 | TRBV28 | .
CATSRDLLFPGYGYTF | TGTGCCACCAGCAGAGATCTTTTGTTTCCTGGCTATGGCTACACCTTC | TRBJ1-2 | few | 16 | TRBV15 | .